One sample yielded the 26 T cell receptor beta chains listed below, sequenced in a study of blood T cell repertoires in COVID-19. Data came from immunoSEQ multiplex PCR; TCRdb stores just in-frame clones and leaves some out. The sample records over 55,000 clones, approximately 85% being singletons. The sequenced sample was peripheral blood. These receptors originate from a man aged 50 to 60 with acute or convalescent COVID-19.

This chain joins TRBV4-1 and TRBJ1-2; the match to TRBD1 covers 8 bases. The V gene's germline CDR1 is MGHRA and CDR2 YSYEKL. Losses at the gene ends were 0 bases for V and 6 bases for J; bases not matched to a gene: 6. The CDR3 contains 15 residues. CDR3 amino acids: CASSQERDRGHGYTF. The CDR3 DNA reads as TGCGCCAGCAGCCAAGAGCGAGACAGGGGCCATGGCTACACCTTC.

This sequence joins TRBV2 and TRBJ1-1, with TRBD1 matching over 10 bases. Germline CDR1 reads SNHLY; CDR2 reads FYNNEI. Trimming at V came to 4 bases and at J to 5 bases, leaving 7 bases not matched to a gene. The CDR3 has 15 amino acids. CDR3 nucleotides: TGTGCCAGCAGTGGACCGGGACAGGGGAAGACTGAAGCTTTCTTT. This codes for CASSGPGQGKTEAFF.

CDR3 in amino acids: CASSDRLGWQYF. In DNA form, the CDR3 reads TGCGCCAGCAGCGACCGACTAGGCTGGCAGTATTTT. The J gene is TRBJ2-3, the V gene TRBV5-1, with D maybe TRBD2 (6 bases). The V end was cut by 4 bases, the J end by 11 bases, with 14 bases between. The CDR3 consists of 12 residues. Per germline, CDR1 SGHRS and CDR2 YFSETQ.

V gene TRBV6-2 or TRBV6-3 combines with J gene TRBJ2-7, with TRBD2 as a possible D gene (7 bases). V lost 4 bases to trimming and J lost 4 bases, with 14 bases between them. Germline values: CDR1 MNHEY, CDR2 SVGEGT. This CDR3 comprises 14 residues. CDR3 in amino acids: CASSFPGGGYEQYF. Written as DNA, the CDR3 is TGTGCCAGCAGTTTCCCGGGGGGCGGTTACGAGCAGTACTTC.

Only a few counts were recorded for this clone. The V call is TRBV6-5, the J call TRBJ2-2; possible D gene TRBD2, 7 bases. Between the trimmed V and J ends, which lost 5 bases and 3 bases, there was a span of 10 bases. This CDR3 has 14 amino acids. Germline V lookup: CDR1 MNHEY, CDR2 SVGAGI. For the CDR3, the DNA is TGTGCCAGCAGTCGGGGGGCCCACACCGGGGAGCTGTTTTTT. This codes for CASSRGAHTGELFF.

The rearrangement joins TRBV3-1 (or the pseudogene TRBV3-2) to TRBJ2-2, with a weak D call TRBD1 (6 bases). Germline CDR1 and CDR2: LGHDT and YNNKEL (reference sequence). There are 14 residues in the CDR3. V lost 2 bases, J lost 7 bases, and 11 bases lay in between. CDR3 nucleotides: TGTGCCAGCAGCCAATACAGGGACGGCGGGGAGCTGTTTTTT. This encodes CASSQYRDGGELFF.

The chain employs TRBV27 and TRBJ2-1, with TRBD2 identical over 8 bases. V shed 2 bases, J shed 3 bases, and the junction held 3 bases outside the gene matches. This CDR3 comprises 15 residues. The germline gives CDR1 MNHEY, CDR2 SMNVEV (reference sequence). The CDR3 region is CASSLAGGIYNEQFF. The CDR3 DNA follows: TGTGCCAGCAGTTTAGCGGGGGGTATCTACAATGAGCAGTTCTTC.

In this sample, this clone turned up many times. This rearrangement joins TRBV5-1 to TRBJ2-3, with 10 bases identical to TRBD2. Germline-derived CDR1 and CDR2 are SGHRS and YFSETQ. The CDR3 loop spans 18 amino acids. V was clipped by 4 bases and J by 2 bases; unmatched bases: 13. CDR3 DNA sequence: TGCGCCAGCAGCCTCGCCCCAGAGCGGGGGGGAAACACAGATACGCAGTATTTT. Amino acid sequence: CASSLAPERGGNTDTQYF.

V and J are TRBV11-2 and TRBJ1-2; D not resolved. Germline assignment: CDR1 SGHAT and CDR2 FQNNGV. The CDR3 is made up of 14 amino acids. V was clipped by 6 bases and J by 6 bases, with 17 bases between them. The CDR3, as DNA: TGTGCCAGCAGTGAGAGCCGGGTTTCAGATGGCTACACCTTC. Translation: CASSESRVSDGYTF.

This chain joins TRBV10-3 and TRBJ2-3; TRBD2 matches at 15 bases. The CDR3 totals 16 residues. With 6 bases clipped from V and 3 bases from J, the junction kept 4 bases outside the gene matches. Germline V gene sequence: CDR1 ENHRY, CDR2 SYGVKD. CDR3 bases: TGTGCCATCAGCGAGGGACTAGCGGGGGGTACAGATACGCAGTATTTT. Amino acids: CAISEGLAGGTDTQYF.

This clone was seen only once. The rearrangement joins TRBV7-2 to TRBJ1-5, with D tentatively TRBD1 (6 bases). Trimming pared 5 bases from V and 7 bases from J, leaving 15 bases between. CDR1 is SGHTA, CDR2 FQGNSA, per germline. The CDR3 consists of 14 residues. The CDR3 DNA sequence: TGTGCCAGCAGCGAAGGGGGGGAGGGACAGCCCCAGCATTTT. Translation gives CASSEGGEGQPQHF.

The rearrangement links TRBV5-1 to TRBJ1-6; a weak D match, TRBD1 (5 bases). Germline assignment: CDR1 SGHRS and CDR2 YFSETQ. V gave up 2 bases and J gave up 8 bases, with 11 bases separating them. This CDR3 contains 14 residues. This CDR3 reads CASSFQGGDSPLHF. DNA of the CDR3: TGCGCCAGCAGCTTCCAGGGTGGGGATTCACCCCTCCACTTT.

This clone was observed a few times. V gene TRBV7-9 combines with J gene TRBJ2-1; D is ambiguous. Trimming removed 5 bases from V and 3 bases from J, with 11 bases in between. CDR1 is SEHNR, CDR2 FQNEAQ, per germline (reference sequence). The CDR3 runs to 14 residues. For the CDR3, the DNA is TGTGCCAGCAGCCAACAAATAAACTACAATGAGCAGTTCTTC. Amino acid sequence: CASSQQINYNEQFF.

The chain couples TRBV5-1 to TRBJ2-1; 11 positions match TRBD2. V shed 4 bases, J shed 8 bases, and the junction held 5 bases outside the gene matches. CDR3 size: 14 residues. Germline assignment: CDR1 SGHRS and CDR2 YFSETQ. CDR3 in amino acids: CASSLAGGYDEQFF. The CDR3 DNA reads TGCGCCAGCAGCCTAGCGGGGGGCTATGATGAGCAGTTCTTC. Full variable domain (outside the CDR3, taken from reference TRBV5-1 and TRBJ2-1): KAGVTQTPRYLIKTRGQQVTLSCSPISGHRSVSWYQQTPGQGLQFLFEYFSETQRNKGNFPGRFSGRQFSNSRSEMNVSTLELGDSALYLCASSLAGGYDEQFFGPGTRLTVL.

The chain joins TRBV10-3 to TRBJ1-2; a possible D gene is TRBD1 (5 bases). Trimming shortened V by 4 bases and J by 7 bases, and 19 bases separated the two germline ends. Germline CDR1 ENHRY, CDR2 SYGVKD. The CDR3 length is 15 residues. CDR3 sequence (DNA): TGTGCCATCAGTGCCGCCGGGGGGGGATCGGGTGGCTACACCTTC. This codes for CAISAAGGGSGGYTF.

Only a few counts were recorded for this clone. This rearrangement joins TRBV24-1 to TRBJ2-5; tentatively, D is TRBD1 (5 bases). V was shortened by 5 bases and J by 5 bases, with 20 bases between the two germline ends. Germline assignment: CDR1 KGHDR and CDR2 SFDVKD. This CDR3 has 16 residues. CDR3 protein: CATSAHTPRAGETQYF. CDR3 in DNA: TGTGCCACCAGTGCTCATACGCCGCGCGCAGGGGAGACCCAGTACTTC.

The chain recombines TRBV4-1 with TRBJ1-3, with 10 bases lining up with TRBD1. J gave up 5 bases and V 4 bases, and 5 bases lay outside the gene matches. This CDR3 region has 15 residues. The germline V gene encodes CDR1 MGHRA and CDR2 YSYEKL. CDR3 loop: CASSLGQGGRNTIYF. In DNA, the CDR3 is TGCGCCAGCAGCCTCGGACAGGGGGGCCGAAACACCATATATTTT.

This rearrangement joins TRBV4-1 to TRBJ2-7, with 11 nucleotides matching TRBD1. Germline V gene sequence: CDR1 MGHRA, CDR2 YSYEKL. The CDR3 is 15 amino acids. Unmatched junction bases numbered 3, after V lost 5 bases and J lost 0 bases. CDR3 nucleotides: TGCGCCAGCAGCAAGGGACAGGGGGGCTCCTACGAGCAGTACGTC. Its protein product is CASSKGQGGSYEQYV.

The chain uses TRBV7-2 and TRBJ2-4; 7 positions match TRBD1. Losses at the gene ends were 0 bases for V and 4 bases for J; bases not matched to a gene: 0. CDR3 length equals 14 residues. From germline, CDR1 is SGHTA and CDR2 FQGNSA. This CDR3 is CASSLAGQKNIQYF. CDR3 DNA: TGTGCCAGCAGCTTAGCGGGACAGAAAAACATTCAGTACTTC.

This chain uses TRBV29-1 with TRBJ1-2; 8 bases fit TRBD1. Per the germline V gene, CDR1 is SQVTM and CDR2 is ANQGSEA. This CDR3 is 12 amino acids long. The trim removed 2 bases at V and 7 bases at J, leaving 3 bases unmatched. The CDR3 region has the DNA TGCAGCGTTGAACAGGGGGCGTCTGGCTACACCTTC. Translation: CSVEQGASGYTF.

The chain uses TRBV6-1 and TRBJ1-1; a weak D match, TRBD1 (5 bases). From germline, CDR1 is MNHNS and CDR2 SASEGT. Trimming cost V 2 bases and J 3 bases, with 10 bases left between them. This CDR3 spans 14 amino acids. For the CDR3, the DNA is TGTGCCAGCAGTGAAAGGCGCAGGGACACTGAAGCTTTCTTT. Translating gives CASSERRRDTEAFF.

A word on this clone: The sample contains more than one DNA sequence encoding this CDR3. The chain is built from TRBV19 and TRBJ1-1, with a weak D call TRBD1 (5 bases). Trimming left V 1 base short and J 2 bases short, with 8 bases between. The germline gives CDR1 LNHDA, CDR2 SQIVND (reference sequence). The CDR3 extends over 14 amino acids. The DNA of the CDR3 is TGTGCCAGTAGTATAGCGGGGGGAAACACTGAAGCTTTCTTT. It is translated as CASSIAGGNTEAFF.

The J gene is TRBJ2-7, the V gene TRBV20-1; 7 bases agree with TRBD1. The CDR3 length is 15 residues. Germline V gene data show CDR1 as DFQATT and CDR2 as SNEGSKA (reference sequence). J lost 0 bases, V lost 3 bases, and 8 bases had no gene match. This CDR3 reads CSASDRVRSSYEQYF. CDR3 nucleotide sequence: TGCAGTGCTAGTGACAGGGTTCGCTCCTCCTACGAGCAGTACTTC.

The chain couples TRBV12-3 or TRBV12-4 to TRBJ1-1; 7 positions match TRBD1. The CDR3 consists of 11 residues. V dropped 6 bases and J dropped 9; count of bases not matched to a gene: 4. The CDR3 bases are TGTGCCAGCAGCCTGGGACAGCAAGCTTTCTTT. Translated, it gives CASSLGQQAFF.

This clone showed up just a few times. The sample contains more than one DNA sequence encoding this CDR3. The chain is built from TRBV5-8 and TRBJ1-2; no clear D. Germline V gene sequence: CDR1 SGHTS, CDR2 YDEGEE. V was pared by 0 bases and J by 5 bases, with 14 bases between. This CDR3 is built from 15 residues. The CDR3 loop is CASSLEAGRGYGYTF. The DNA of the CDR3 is TGTGCCAGCAGCTTGGAAGCAGGACGAGGGTATGGCTACACCTTC.

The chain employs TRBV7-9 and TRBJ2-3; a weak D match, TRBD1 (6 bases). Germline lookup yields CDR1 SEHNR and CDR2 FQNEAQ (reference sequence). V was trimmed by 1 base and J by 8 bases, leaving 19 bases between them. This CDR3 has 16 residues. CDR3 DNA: TGTGCCAGCAGCTTAGTCCAGGGGCCAGATGGAGGTACGCAGTATTTT. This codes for CASSLVQGPDGGTQYF.